The entry that follows covers one TCR beta chain sequence. What it recognizes is unknown. With ipilimumab providing CTLA-4 blockade, focal radiation was administered to patients who had chemo-refractory metastatic non-small-cell lung cancer. CDR3 length: 12 amino acids. V was pared by 7 bases and J by 5 bases, with 11 bases between. CDR1 MDHEN and CDR2 SYDVKM come from the germline V gene. These data are taken from a study of radiotherapy plus CTLA-4 blockade in lung cancer. The study, taken as a whole, reports: After radiotherapy and ipilimumab, tumor-derived clones expanded in peripheral blood.

Sequenced by immunoSEQ multiplex PCR; TCRdb stores in-frame clones only, minus some. The table lists 81,000 or so clones, around nine tenths of them singletons, with around 1% in the top ten. The source of this sequence is a human donor with non-small cell lung cancer who had stable disease on radiotherapy plus ipilimumab. This sequence joins TRBV28 and TRBJ2-5; D not resolved. Here the sequenced sample was peripheral blood, taken from a patient treated with radiotherapy plus ipilimumab. CDR3 sequence: CASTAIGETQYF. The CDR3, as DNA: TGTGCCAGCACCGCGATTGGCGAGACCCAGTACTTC.